Listed here are 24 T cell receptor beta chains from one sample, sequenced in a study of cytomegalovirus exposure and HLA in healthy donors. The PCR had 60 Vbeta and 13 Jbeta primers. TCRdb's copy holds only in-frame clones and misses some; the assay was immunoSEQ multiplex PCR. This sample has some 200,000 clones; almost 70% occur once, and the top ten carry around 3%. The sequenced sample was PBMCs. The receptors derive from a man aged 35-49 years in good health and CMV-seropositive.

A few counts support this clone. The chain combines TRBV7-9 with TRBJ2-2; 9 positions agree with TRBD1. CDR3 length: 15 amino acids. V lost 6 bases to trimming and J lost 4 bases; unmatched junction nucleotides: 6. The germline gives CDR1 SEHNR, CDR2 FQNEAQ (reference sequence). This chain's CDR3 is CASRHGQGTTGELFF. CDR3 coding DNA: TGTGCCAGCAGACACGGACAGGGGACCACCGGGGAGCTGTTTTTT.

The gene calls are TRBV19 and TRBJ1-5, with 7 bases aligning to TRBD1. J was trimmed by 5 bases and V by 7 bases; bases with no gene match: 11. The CDR3 covers 15 residues. CDR1 is LNHDA and CDR2 is SQIVND in the germline V gene (reference sequence). CDR3 in DNA: TGTGCCAGTACCACCAGGACAGGCCAACATCAGCCCCAGCATTTT. Protein: CASTTRTGQHQPQHF.

In its sample, this clone was seen a few times. The rearrangement uses TRBV27 and TRBJ1-2, with 9 bases fitting TRBD1. Germline-derived CDR1 and CDR2 are MNHEY and SMNVEV (reference sequence). V shed 6 bases and J 0 bases; nucleotides not matched to a gene: 2. There are 14 residues in the CDR3. The CDR3: CASRTGGPNYGYTF. CDR3 coding DNA: TGTGCCAGCAGAACAGGGGGCCCTAACTATGGCTACACCTTC.

This CDR3 reads CASSPRGLESSYNEQFF. The CDR3 DNA reads TGTGCCAGCAGCCCGAGGGGGCTCGAAAGCTCCTACAATGAGCAGTTCTTC. This chain joins TRBV7-2 and TRBJ2-1; the match to TRBD1 covers 7 bases. The CDR3 is 17 residues long. Germline V gene lookup returns CDR1 SGHTA and CDR2 FQGNSA. V lost 5 bases, J lost 0 bases, and 10 bases stayed unmatched. The entire variable domain, with the rest obtained from reference TRBV7-2 and TRBJ2-1, is as follows: GAGVSQSPSNKVTEKGKDVELRCDPISGHTALYWYRQSLGQGLEFLIYFQGNSAPDKSGLPSDRFSAERTGGSVSTLTIQRTQQEDSAVYLCASSPRGLESSYNEQFFGPGTRLTVL.

V usage is TRBV4-2 and J usage is TRBJ2-7, with TRBD2 matching over 9 bases. The CDR3 runs to 17 residues. Germline-derived CDR1 and CDR2 are LGHNA and YNFKEQ. V lost 0 bases to trimming and J lost 2 bases; unmatched junction nucleotides: 8. The CDR3 DNA sequence: TGTGCCAGCAGCCAAGACACCCTTGCGGGGGGGCCCTACGAGCAGTACTTC. This sequence encodes CASSQDTLAGGPYEQYF.

The chain is built from TRBV2 and TRBJ2-2; TRBD1 matches 8 bases. The germline V gene has CDR1 SNHLY and CDR2 FYNNEI. The CDR3 totals 15 residues. The J segment lost 1 base and the V segment lost 6 bases, leaving 4 bases of the junction unmatched. The CDR3 loop reads CASRTGTGNTGELFF. In DNA form, the CDR3 reads TGTGCCAGCAGAACCGGGACAGGGAACACCGGGGAGCTGTTTTTT.

This clone was seen once. The gene calls are TRBV7-3 and TRBJ2-3; 9 bases agree with TRBD2. There are 15 residues in the CDR3. V shed 5 bases and J 4 bases; nucleotides not matched to a gene: 7. From germline, CDR1 is SGHTA and CDR2 FQGTGA. The CDR3 DNA reads TGTGCCAGCAGCCGGGGGGTAGCGGGGGCAGATACGCAGTATTTT. It codes for CASSRGVAGADTQYF.

The rearrangement links TRBV27 to TRBJ1-6, with D tentatively TRBD1 (6 bases). Germline CDR1 and CDR2: MNHEY and SMNVEV (reference sequence). This CDR3 comprises 15 residues. Trimming took off 3 bases at V and 7 bases at J, with 13 bases between the two ends. The chain's CDR3 is CASSFRGAGNSPLHF. The CDR3 DNA reads as TGTGCCAGCAGTTTCCGGGGGGCAGGAAATTCACCCCTCCACTTT.

The J gene is TRBJ1-5, the V gene TRBV5-6, with no clear D. Trimming removed 0 bases from V and 9 bases from J, with 7 bases in between. CDR1 and CDR2 from the germline V gene are SGHDT and YYEEEE. CDR3 length: 12 amino acids. The CDR3 bases are TGTGCCAGCAGCTTGGGAACTAGGCCCCAGCATTTT. The encoded protein is CASSLGTRPQHF.

The J gene is TRBJ2-7, the V gene TRBV15; 10 bases match TRBD1. The J segment lost 6 bases and the V segment lost 0 bases, leaving 8 bases of the junction unmatched. Per germline, CDR1 LNHNV and CDR2 YYDKDF (reference sequence). The CDR3 is made up of 16 amino acids. CDR3 residues: CATSRDQQGTGVEQYF. The DNA for the CDR3 is TGTGCCACCAGCAGAGATCAACAAGGGACAGGGGTCGAGCAGTACTTC.

CDR3 nucleotides: TGTGCCAGCTTAAAAGGGGGATCTGGGGCCAACGTCCTGACTTTC. Amino acids: CASLKGGSGANVLTF. The chain links TRBV5-5 to TRBJ2-6; a weak D match, TRBD1 (6 bases). The germline V gene encodes CDR1 SGHKS and CDR2 YYEKEE (reference sequence). There are 15 residues in the CDR3. V lost 7 bases and J 1 base, leaving 12 bases between the germline ends.

This chain links TRBV2 with TRBJ2-7; TRBD1 matches 8 bases. V trimming: 6 bases; J trimming: 5 bases; junction bases outside the gene matches: 12. The CDR3 loop spans 15 amino acids. Germline V CDR1 and CDR2: SNHLY, FYNNEI. CDR3 sequence (DNA): TGTGCCAGCAGACTGGAGGGGCAGGGGGCGGACGAGCAGTACTTC. This sequence encodes CASRLEGQGADEQYF.

V gene TRBV19 combines with J gene TRBJ1-1; 9 bases line up with TRBD1. V shed 6 bases and J 3 bases; nucleotides not matched to a gene: 2. CDR1 is LNHDA, CDR2 SQIVND, per germline (reference sequence). CDR3 length equals 13 residues. Written as DNA, the CDR3 is TGTGCCAGTAGGGGGACAGGGCACACTGAAGCTTTCTTT. Its protein is CASRGTGHTEAFF.

For the CDR3, the DNA is TGTGCCAGTAGAACAGGGGATAATTCACCCCTCCACTTT. Encoded protein: CASRTGDNSPLHF. The chain employs TRBV19 and TRBJ1-6; 7 bases are shared with TRBD1. Germline CDR1 and CDR2: LNHDA and SQIVND (reference sequence). This CDR3 comprises 13 residues. J gave up 5 bases and V 6 bases, and 1 base lay outside the gene matches. The whole variable domain, remainder taken from reference TRBV19 and TRBJ1-6, is DGGITQSPKYLFRKEGQNVTLSCEQNLNHDAMYWYRQDPGQGLRLIYYSQIVNDFQKGDIAEGYSVSREKKESFPLTVTSAQKNPTAFYLCASRTGDNSPLHFGNGTRLTVT.

Here the CDR3 reads CASSIHGTEDEAFF. DNA for the CDR3: TGTGCCAGCAGCATACACGGGACAGAGGATGAAGCTTTCTTT. The chain has TRBV5-8 and TRBJ1-1, with 7 nucleotides matching TRBD1. The CDR3 runs 14 residues. V was clipped by 4 bases and J by 7 bases; unmatched bases: 10. Germline assignment: CDR1 SGHTS and CDR2 YDEGEE.

The chain joins TRBV19 to TRBJ1-2; D is unclear. The V gene's germline CDR1 is LNHDA and CDR2 SQIVND (reference sequence). This CDR3 is 15 amino acids long. The ends were cut back, 11 bases at V and 3 bases at J, with 22 bases in the middle. The CDR3 DNA reads as TGTGCCCCGGGTGTGTGGTTTCCGGCCCACTATGGCTACACCTTC. Translation: CAPGVWFPAHYGYTF. Drawing the rest from reference TRBV19 and TRBJ1-2, the complete variable domain is DGGITQSPKYLFRKEGQNVTLSCEQNLNHDAMYWYRQDPGQGLRLIYYSQIVNDFQKGDIAEGYSVSREKKESFPLTVTSAQKNPTAFYLCAPGVWFPAHYGYTFGSGTRLTVV.

This clone has just a few counts. V usage is TRBV9 and J usage is TRBJ1-3; 10 bases line up with TRBD1. V was pared by 3 bases and J by 2 bases, with 8 bases of the junction left unmatched. The CDR3 has 17 residues. The V gene's germline CDR1 is SGDLS and CDR2 YYNGEE. This chain's CDR3 is CASSARDRGGTGNTIYF. Written as DNA, the CDR3 is TGTGCCAGCAGCGCCCGGGACAGGGGAGGGACTGGAAACACCATATATTTT.

J is TRBJ1-1 and V is TRBV14; the D gene is possibly TRBD1 (6 bases). V lost 0 bases and J lost 6, with 20 bases in between. The CDR3 runs to 17 residues. Germline CDR1 reads SGHDN; CDR2 reads FVKESK. The CDR3 region is CASSQDTRPPGAPEAFF. CDR3 DNA sequence: TGTGCCAGCAGCCAAGATACCCGACCCCCAGGGGCCCCTGAAGCTTTCTTT.

The chain joins TRBV6-5 to TRBJ2-5; D is unresolved. CDR3 length: 13 residues. CDR1 and CDR2 (germline): MNHEY, SVGAGI. V gave up 0 bases and J gave up 7 bases, with 9 bases separating them. This chain's CDR3 is CASSYSEAVTQYF. The CDR3 DNA reads as TGTGCCAGCAGTTACTCAGAGGCGGTGACCCAGTACTTC.

The rearrangement joins TRBV9 to TRBJ1-6; possibly TRBD1 for D (5 bases). In germline, CDR1 is SGDLS, CDR2 YYNGEE. Trimming removed 4 bases from V and 8 bases from J, with 13 bases in between. This CDR3 region has 14 residues. The CDR3 region has the DNA TGTGCCAGCAGCCCGATGGGGCCTTATTCACCCCTCCACTTT. Translated: CASSPMGPYSPLHF.

This clone has just a few counts. The rearrangement uses TRBV25-1 and TRBJ1-2; D gene ambiguous. V lost 5 bases to trimming and J lost 2 bases, with 18 bases between them. CDR1 and CDR2 from the germline V gene are MGHDK and SYGVNS. CDR3 length: 16 residues. The CDR3 loop reads CASSPGARVGNYGYTF. DNA of the CDR3: TGTGCCAGCAGTCCCGGCGCCCGGGTTGGGAACTATGGCTACACCTTC.

The chain joins TRBV7-2 to TRBJ1-2; no clear D. The CDR3 contains 16 residues. Germline CDR1 SGHTA, CDR2 FQGNSA. V lost 1 base, J lost 4 bases, and 16 bases lay in between. CDR3 in DNA: TGTGCCAGCAGCTTAGGCGGGTCAGGCGGACTCTATGGCTACACCTTC. Encoded protein: CASSLGGSGGLYGYTF.

On this clone itself: Within the sample, other DNA sequences also encode this same CDR3. The chain couples TRBV2 to TRBJ2-7, with a tentative D call TRBD2 (6 bases). Looked up from germline, CDR1 is SNHLY and CDR2 is FYNNEI. Trimming took 5 bases from V and 2 from J, leaving 16 bases between them. This CDR3 region has 15 residues. The CDR3 nucleotides read TGTGCCAGCAGTCCAGAGGGACTGCAGGCCTACGAGCAGTACTTC. Translated, it gives CASSPEGLQAYEQYF.

This clone turned up a few times. At one boundary the junction diverges from the germline segment, which might be a read error. The chain recombines TRBV7-9 with TRBJ1-5; no definite D call. The germline V gene has CDR1 SEHNR and CDR2 FQNEAQ (reference sequence). The CDR3 is 12 residues long. The CDR3 here is CSSSSLSQPQHF. In DNA form, the CDR3 reads TGTTCCAGCAGCTCCCTGTCTCAGCCCCAGCATTTT. Complete variable domain (other parts from reference TRBV7-9 and TRBJ1-5): DTGVSQNPRHKITKRGQNVTFRCDPISEHNRLYWYRQTLGQGPEFLTYFQNEAQLEKSRLLSDRFSAERPKGSFSTLEIQRTEQGDSAMYLCSSSSLSQPQHFGDGTRLSIL.